One and the same sample provided the 20 T cell receptor beta chains below, sequenced in a study of blood T cell repertoires in COVID-19. The assay was immunoSEQ multiplex PCR, and TCRdb's table has in-frame clones only and misses some. The data show 70,000 to 90,000 clones, approximately 86% seen once. The sample consisted of peripheral blood. The source is a man aged 55-75 years with acute or convalescent COVID-19.

The chain couples TRBV5-1 to TRBJ1-4; TRBD1 aligns across 10 bases. This CDR3 has 17 amino acids. Looked up from germline, CDR1 is SGHRS and CDR2 is YFSETQ. The V and J ends lost 4 bases and 8 bases, in that order; junction bases with no gene match: 14. CDR3 DNA: TGCGCCAGCAGCCACTCAATTGGGACAGGGGTAGGGGAAAAACTGTTTTTT. Translating it yields CASSHSIGTGVGEKLFF.

The chain couples TRBV18 to TRBJ2-7, with D maybe TRBD1 (5 bases). The CDR3 has 13 residues. V dropped 2 bases and J dropped 3 bases, with 8 bases sitting between them. In germline, CDR1 is KGHSH, CDR2 LQKENI. The CDR3 bases are TGTGCCAGCTCACCATCAGGGATCTACGAGCAGTACTTC. Translation: CASSPSGIYEQYF.

The CDR3 reads CASRPGALNTEAFF. CDR3 nucleotides: TGTGCCAGCAGGCCAGGGGCCCTGAACACTGAAGCTTTCTTT. The rearrangement uses TRBV28 and TRBJ1-1, with D perhaps matching TRBD1 (6 bases). The germline V gene has CDR1 MDHEN and CDR2 SYDVKM. Trimming cost V 6 bases and J 0 bases, with 11 bases left between them. The CDR3 spans 14 residues.

The chain couples TRBV19 to TRBJ1-2; 9 bases fit TRBD1. This CDR3 spans 13 amino acids. The junction had 3 bases not matched to a gene; V was cut back by 3 bases and J by 7 bases. In germline, CDR1 is LNHDA, CDR2 SQIVND (reference sequence). CDR3 in DNA: TGTGCCAGTAGTATTTGGGACAGGGCTGGCTACACCTTC. It is translated as CASSIWDRAGYTF.

This clone occurred a few times. The V gene is TRBV3-1 (or the pseudogene TRBV3-2), the J gene TRBJ2-4; TRBD1 agrees at 7 bases. The CDR3 totals 14 residues. Trimming removed 0 bases from V and 13 bases from J; junction bases left unmatched: 9. Germline V gives CDR1 LGHDT, CDR2 YNNKEL (reference sequence). The CDR3 here is CASSQDRPGQKQYF. The CDR3 DNA is TGTGCCAGCAGCCAAGATCGCCCGGGACAGAAACAGTACTTC.

The V call is TRBV7-2, the J call TRBJ2-7; no definite D call. Trimming took off 2 bases at V and 3 bases at J, with 8 bases between the two ends. Germline V gene data show CDR1 as SGHTA and CDR2 as FQGNSA. The CDR3 sequence is 13 residues long. This CDR3 is CASSLLYGYEQYF. The CDR3 DNA follows: TGTGCCAGCAGCTTATTGTACGGCTACGAGCAGTACTTC.

The chain is built from TRBV19 and TRBJ2-3, with 7 bases lining up with TRBD2. This CDR3 is 16 amino acids long. After removal of 5 bases from V and 2 bases from J, the junction contained 10 bases not matched to a gene. Germline V gives CDR1 LNHDA, CDR2 SQIVND (reference sequence). Here the CDR3 reads CASSLVTSTYTDTQYF. For the CDR3, the DNA is TGTGCCAGTAGTTTGGTGACTAGCACATACACAGATACGCAGTATTTT.

This chain connects TRBV30 to TRBJ1-5; no reliable D call. Germline V gene data show CDR1 as GTSNPN and CDR2 as SVGIG (reference sequence). V was clipped by 3 bases and J by 0 bases, with 12 bases between them. The CDR3 is made up of 15 amino acids. The CDR3 spells CAWSRGSDSNQPQHF. The CDR3 DNA is TGTGCCTGGAGCCGAGGGAGCGATAGCAATCAGCCCCAGCATTTT.

This sequence joins TRBV9 and TRBJ2-5; 7 bases map to TRBD2. The germline V gene encodes CDR1 SGDLS and CDR2 YYNGEE. The trim removed 6 bases at V and 5 bases at J, leaving 13 bases unmatched. CDR3 length: 15 residues. CDR3 in DNA: TGTGCCAGCACCTGGGGAGCGGGACCTGGGGAGACCCAGTACTTC. It translates to CASTWGAGPGETQYF.

V is TRBV18 and J is TRBJ1-2; 9 nucleotides align to TRBD1. Trimming cost V 5 bases and J 4 bases; bases outside gene matches: 11. CDR1 is KGHSH, CDR2 LQKENI, per germline. This CDR3 region has 16 residues. The CDR3 reads CASSTPGQGHPYGYTF. CDR3 sequence (DNA): TGTGCCAGCTCAACCCCAGGACAGGGGCACCCCTATGGCTACACCTTC.

This clone was detected only once. The gene calls are TRBV7-9 and TRBJ2-5; 8 bases map to TRBD2. From germline, CDR1 is SEHNR and CDR2 FQNEAQ (reference sequence). The CDR3 runs to 14 residues. V trimming: 4 bases; J trimming: 4 bases; junction bases outside the gene matches: 5. The CDR3 DNA is TGTGCCAGCAGCTCGACACGGGGGGGAGAGACCCAGTACTTC. Residues: CASSSTRGGETQYF. Full variable domain (missing parts from reference TRBV7-9 and TRBJ2-5): DTGVSQNPRHKITKRGQNVTFRCDPISEHNRLYWYRQTLGQGPEFLTYFQNEAQLEKSRLLSDRFSAERPKGSFSTLEIQRTEQGDSAMYLCASSSTRGGETQYFGPGTRLLVL.

The V and J genes are TRBV19 and TRBJ1-6; D not resolved. Germline CDR1 LNHDA, CDR2 SQIVND (reference sequence). Trimming took off 2 bases at V and 9 bases at J, with 17 bases between the two ends. The CDR3 covers 16 residues. CDR3 nucleotide sequence: TGTGCCAGTAGTATATTCGGTCAACCGGCGGGTTCACCCCTCCACTTT. As protein: CASSIFGQPAGSPLHF.

This clone showed up just once. The chain has TRBV27 and TRBJ1-2; 8 nucleotides agree with TRBD1. This CDR3 is 15 amino acids long. Germline CDR1 is MNHEY and CDR2 is SMNVEV (reference sequence). The junction had 11 bases not matched to a gene; V was cut back by 5 bases and J by 6 bases. CDR3 DNA: TGTGCCAGCAGTCCTTTGACAGGGGTTTTAAATGGCTACACCTTC. This gives the protein CASSPLTGVLNGYTF.

V usage is TRBV19 and J usage is TRBJ1-1, with TRBD1 as a possible D gene (5 bases). This CDR3 is 14 amino acids long. V was trimmed by 2 bases and J by 1 base, leaving 8 bases between them. The V gene's germline CDR1 is LNHDA and CDR2 SQIVND (reference sequence). CDR3 sequence (DNA): TGTGCCAGTAGTATACAGGGAAAGAACACTGAAGCTTTCTTT. It translates to CASSIQGKNTEAFF.

The chain links TRBV28 to TRBJ1-5, with 9 bases aligning to TRBD1. Germline assignment: CDR1 MDHEN and CDR2 SYDVKM. CDR3 length: 16 residues. The V gene end was trimmed by 10 bases and the J gene end by 2 bases; junction bases not matched to a gene: 12. This chain's CDR3 is CATQTDRGSGNQPQHF. In DNA, the CDR3 is TGTGCCACCCAAACGGACAGGGGAAGCGGCAATCAGCCCCAGCATTTT.

This clone was observed a few times. The chain employs TRBV6-4 and TRBJ1-1; 7 bases line up with TRBD1. There are 15 residues in the CDR3. Germline V gene data show CDR1 as MRHNA and CDR2 as SNTAGT. J lost 4 bases, V lost 3 bases, and 8 bases had no gene match. This chain's CDR3 is CASSENRGGITEAFF. In DNA form, the CDR3 reads TGTGCCAGCAGTGAAAACAGAGGGGGCATCACTGAAGCTTTCTTT.

The chain recombines TRBV10-1 with TRBJ1-1, with D maybe TRBD1 (6 bases). Germline V gives CDR1 WNHNN, CDR2 SYGVQD (reference sequence). This CDR3 region has 13 residues. V was shortened by 8 bases and J by 6 bases, with 16 bases between the two germline ends. The CDR3 protein is CASGQQGAPEAFF. The DNA of the CDR3 is TGCGCCAGCGGACAGCAGGGAGCGCCTGAAGCTTTCTTT.

The chain couples TRBV5-4 to TRBJ2-2; D possibly corresponds to TRBD2 (6 bases). The CDR3 runs 17 residues. In germline, CDR1 is SGHNT, CDR2 YYREEE (reference sequence). The ends were cut back, 4 bases at V and 0 bases at J, with 16 bases in the middle. The DNA of the CDR3 is TGTGCCAGCAGCCGCGGGACGTCTCGACCGAACACCGGGGAGCTGTTTTTT. Protein sequence: CASSRGTSRPNTGELFF.

V and J are TRBV3-1 (or the pseudogene TRBV3-2) and TRBJ1-2; D is unclear. The V and J ends lost 0 bases and 3 bases respectively, with 17 bases between them. Germline lookup yields CDR1 LGHDT and CDR2 YNNKEL (reference sequence). This CDR3 spans 17 amino acids. The CDR3, as DNA: TGTGCCAGCAGCCAAGATATCCCCCGCGGCGGGGACTATGGCTACACCTTC. Residues: CASSQDIPRGGDYGYTF.

This clone showed up many times. This chain uses TRBV4-1 with TRBJ2-7; D not resolved. This CDR3 comprises 14 residues. Trimming pared 2 bases from V and 3 bases from J, leaving 11 bases between. Germline V CDR1 and CDR2: MGHRA, YSYEKL. In DNA form, the CDR3 reads TGCGCCAGCAGCCAACCGATAGCTGGCTACGAGCAGTACTTC. Translated, it gives CASSQPIAGYEQYF.